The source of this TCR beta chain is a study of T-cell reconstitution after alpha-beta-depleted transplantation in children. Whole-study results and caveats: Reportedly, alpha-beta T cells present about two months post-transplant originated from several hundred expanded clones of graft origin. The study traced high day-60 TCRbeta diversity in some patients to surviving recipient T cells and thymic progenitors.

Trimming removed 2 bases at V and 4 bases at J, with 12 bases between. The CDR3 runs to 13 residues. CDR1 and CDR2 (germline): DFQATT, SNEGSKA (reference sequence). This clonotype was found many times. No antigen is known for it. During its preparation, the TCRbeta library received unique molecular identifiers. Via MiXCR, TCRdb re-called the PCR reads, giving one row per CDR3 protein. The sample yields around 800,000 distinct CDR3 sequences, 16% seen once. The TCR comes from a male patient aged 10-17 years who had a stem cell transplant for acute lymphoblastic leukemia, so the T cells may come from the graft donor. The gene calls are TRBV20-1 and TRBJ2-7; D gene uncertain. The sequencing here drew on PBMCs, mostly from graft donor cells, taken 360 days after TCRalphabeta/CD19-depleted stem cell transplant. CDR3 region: CSARRTAKYEQYF. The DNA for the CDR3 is TGCAGTGCTAGAAGGACGGCGAAGTACGAGCAGTACTTC.